This TCR beta chain comes out of a study of regulatory T cells in long-lasting Graves disease. Study-wide results and caveats: Exclusively peripheral blood, rather than thyroid tissue, was studied.

Sample time point: newly diagnosed GD, antithyroid drugs for less than 3 months. Preparation of the TCR library used RNA extracted from PBMCs. The patients were drawn from one endocrinology department in Xi'an, China. With iRepertoire HTBI primers and Arm-PCR of CDR3 regions, TCR beta libraries were built. Each CDR3 protein is one row after TCRdb ran MiXCR on the multiplex PCR reads. The sample lists some 400,000 distinct CDR3 sequences, about 16% occurring once. With 5 bases clipped from V and 3 bases from J, the junction kept 9 bases outside the gene matches. The CDR3 length is 15 residues. This clonotype was observed many times. Its antigen is as yet unknown. These sequences were also reported in another study, on T cells in Graves' hyperthyroidism and ophthalmopathy. As reported in that work: First-round RT-PCR of the TCR CDR3 relied on the HTBI primer set.

The sequenced sample was peripheral blood mononuclear cells (PBMCs), obtained at new diagnosis, from a patient treated with antithyroid drugs. The V gene is TRBV12-3 or TRBV12-4, the J gene TRBJ1-1, with 7 positions matching TRBD1. The receptor was derived from a woman aged 30 to 39 with Graves disease. The CDR3 DNA is TGTGCCAGCAGTCAAGAGACAGGGAGAGACACTGAAGCTTTCTTT. This translates into CASSQETGRDTEAFF.